This T cell receptor beta chain was obtained from a study of siplizumab effects on memory and regulatory T cells. General study results and limits: Mean Treg-derived proportions of mappable alloreactive CD4+ clones were approximately 69% for siplizumab and less than 35% for controls.

Germline-derived CDR1 and CDR2 are SGHTS and YDEGEE. Trimming removed 0 bases at V and 6 bases at J, with 13 bases between. The CDR3 has 15 amino acids. The repertoire was sequenced with immunoSEQ multiplex PCR; TCRdb's copy has only in-frame clones and lacks some. This sample has some 81,000 clones, with approximately 95% found just once. Note on this clone: Its antigen is currently unknown.

This receptor was identified in a human donor in good health. Sequenced: CD8+ T cells sorted from blood. The V and J genes are TRBV5-8 and TRBJ2-1; a possible D gene is TRBD1 (5 bases). DNA for the CDR3: TGTGCCAGCAGCTTGGTAGGGGCCGGCCCCAATGAGCAGTTCTTC. Its protein is CASSLVGAGPNEQFF.